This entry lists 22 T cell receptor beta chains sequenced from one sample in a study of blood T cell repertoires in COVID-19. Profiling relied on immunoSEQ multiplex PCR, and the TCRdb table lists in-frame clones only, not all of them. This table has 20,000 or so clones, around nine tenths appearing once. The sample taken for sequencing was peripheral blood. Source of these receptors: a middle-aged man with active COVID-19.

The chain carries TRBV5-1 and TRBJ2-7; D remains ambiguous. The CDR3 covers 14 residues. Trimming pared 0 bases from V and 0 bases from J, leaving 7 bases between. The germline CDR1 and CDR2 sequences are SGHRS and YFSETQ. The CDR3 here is CASSLGSSSYEQYF. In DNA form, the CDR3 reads TGCGCCAGCAGCTTGGGTAGCTCCTCCTACGAGCAGTACTTC. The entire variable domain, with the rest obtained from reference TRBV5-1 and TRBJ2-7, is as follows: KAGVTQTPRYLIKTRGQQVTLSCSPISGHRSVSWYQQTPGQGLQFLFEYFSETQRNKGNFPGRFSGRQFSNSRSEMNVSTLELGDSALYLCASSLGSSSYEQYFGPGTRLTVT.

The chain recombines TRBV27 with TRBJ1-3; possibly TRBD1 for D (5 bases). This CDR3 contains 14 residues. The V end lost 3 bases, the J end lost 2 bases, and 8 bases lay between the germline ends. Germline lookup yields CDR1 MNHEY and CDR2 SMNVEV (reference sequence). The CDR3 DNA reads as TGTGCCAGCAGTTTGGGCAGGGCTGGAAACACCATATATTTT. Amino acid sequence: CASSLGRAGNTIYF.

CDR3 sequence: CASTQWDNNNEQFF. CDR3 bases: TGTGCCAGCACCCAGTGGGACAACAACAATGAGCAGTTCTTC. The chain combines TRBV9 with TRBJ2-1; tentative D call: TRBD1 (6 bases). V lost 6 bases to trimming and J lost 5 bases, with 15 bases between them. Germline V gene data show CDR1 as SGDLS and CDR2 as YYNGEE. CDR3 length: 14 amino acids.

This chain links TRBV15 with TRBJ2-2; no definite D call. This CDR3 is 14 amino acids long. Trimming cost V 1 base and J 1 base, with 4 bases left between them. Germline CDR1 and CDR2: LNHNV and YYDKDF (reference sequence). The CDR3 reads CATSRAGNTGELFF. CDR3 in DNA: TGTGCCACCAGCAGAGCGGGGAACACCGGGGAGCTGTTTTTT.

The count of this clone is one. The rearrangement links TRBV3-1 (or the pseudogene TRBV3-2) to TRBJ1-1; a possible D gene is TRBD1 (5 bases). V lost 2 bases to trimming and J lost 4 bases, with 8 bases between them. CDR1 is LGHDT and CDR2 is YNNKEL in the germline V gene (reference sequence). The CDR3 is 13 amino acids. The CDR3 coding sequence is TGTGCCAGCAGCCAACGGGGGGGCACTGAAGCTTTCTTT. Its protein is CASSQRGGTEAFF.

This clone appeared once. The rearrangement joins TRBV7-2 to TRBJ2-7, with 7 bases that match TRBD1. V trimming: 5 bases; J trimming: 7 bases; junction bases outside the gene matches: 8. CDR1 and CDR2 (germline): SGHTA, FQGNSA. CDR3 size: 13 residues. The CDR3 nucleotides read TGTGCCAGCAGCCTTCCTAACAGGGGTGAGCAGTACTTC. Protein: CASSLPNRGEQYF.

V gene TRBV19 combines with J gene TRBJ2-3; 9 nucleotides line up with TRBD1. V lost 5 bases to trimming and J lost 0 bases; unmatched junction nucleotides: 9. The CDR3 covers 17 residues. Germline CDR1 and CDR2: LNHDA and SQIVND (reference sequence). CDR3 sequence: CASSSRGTGISTDTQYF. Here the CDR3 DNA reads TGTGCCAGTAGTTCCCGCGGGACAGGGATAAGCACAGATACGCAGTATTTT.

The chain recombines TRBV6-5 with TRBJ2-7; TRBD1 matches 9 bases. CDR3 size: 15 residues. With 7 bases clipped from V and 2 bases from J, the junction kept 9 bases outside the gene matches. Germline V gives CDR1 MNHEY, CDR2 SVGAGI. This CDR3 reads CASTYGQGSAYEQYF. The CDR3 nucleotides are TGTGCCAGCACCTATGGACAGGGGTCCGCCTACGAGCAGTACTTC.

This chain's CDR3 is CASSPGTSGSTEQYF. The CDR3 DNA reads TGTGCCAGTAGTCCCGGGACTAGCGGGAGTACCGAGCAGTACTTC. This chain uses TRBV19 with TRBJ2-7, with 14 positions matching TRBD2. Germline V gives CDR1 LNHDA, CDR2 SQIVND (reference sequence). V lost 5 bases to trimming and J lost 6 bases; unmatched junction nucleotides: 6. The CDR3 loop spans 15 amino acids. Variable domain in full (rest from reference TRBV19 and TRBJ2-7): DGGITQSPKYLFRKEGQNVTLSCEQNLNHDAMYWYRQDPGQGLRLIYYSQIVNDFQKGDIAEGYSVSREKKESFPLTVTSAQKNPTAFYLCASSPGTSGSTEQYFGPGTRLTVT.

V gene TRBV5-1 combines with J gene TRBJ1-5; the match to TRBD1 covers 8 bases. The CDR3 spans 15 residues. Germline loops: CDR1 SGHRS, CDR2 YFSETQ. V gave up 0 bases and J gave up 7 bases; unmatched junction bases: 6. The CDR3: CASSLEGQERQPQHF. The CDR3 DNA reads TGCGCCAGCAGCTTGGAGGGACAGGAGCGGCAGCCCCAGCATTTT.

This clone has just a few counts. DNA for the CDR3: TGCGCCAGCAGCCAAGAGACATGGAGCAATCAGCCCCAGCATTTT. Protein: CASSQETWSNQPQHF. V gene TRBV4-3 combines with J gene TRBJ1-5; D is ambiguous. Germline V CDR1 and CDR2: LGHNA, YSLEER. V was shortened by 0 bases and J by 1 base, with 7 bases between the two germline ends. This CDR3 is built from 15 residues.

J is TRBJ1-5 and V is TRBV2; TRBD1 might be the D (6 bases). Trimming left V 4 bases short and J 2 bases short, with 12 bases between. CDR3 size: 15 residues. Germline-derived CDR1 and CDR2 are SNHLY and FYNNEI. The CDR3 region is CASSVARQGNQPQHF. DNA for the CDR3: TGTGCCAGCAGTGTGGCCAGACAGGGCAATCAGCCCCAGCATTTT.

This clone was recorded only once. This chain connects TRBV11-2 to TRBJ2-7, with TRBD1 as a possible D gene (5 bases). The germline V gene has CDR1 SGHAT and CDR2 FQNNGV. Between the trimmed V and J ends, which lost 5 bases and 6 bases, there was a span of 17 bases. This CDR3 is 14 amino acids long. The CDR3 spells CASSIVTGAGEQYF. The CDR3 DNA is TGTGCCAGCAGCATAGTGACTGGGGCTGGCGAGCAGTACTTC.

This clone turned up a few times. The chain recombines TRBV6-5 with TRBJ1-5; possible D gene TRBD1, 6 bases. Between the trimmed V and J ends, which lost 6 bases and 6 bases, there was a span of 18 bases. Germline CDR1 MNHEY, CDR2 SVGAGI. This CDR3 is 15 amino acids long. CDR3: CASSPAGGWFQPQHF. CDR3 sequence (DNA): TGTGCCAGCAGCCCCGCGGGGGGCTGGTTTCAGCCCCAGCATTTT.

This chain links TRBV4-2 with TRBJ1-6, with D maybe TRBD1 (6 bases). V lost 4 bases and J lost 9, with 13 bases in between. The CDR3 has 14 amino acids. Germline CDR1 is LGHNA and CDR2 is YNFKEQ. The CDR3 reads CASSPTTGTSPLHF. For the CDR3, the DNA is TGTGCCAGCAGCCCCACGACAGGAACTTCACCCCTCCACTTT.

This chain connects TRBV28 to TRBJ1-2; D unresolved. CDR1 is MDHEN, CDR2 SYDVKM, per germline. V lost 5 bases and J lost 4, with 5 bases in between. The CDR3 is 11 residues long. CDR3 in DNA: TGTGCCAGCAGTGAGCGCTATGGCTACACCTTC. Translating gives CASSERYGYTF.

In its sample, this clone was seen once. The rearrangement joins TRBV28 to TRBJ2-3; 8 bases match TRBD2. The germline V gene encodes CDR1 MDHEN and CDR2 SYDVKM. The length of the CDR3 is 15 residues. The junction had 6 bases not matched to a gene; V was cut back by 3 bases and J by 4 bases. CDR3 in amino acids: CASSFGRREADTQYF. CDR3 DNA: TGTGCCAGCAGTTTCGGCAGGCGGGAGGCAGATACGCAGTATTTT.

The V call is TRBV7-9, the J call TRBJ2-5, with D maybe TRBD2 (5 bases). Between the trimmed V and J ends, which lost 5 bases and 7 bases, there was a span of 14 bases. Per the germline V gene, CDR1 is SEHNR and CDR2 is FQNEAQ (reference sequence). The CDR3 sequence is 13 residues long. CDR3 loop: CASSGDGLATQYF. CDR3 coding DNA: TGTGCCAGCAGCGGCGATGGACTTGCGACCCAGTACTTC.

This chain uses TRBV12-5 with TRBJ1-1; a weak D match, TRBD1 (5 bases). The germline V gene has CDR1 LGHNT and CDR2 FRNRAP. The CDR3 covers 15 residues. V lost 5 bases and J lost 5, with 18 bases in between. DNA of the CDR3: TGTGCTAGTGGTCCCCTGGATGGGCGGGGGACTGAAGCTTTCTTT. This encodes CASGPLDGRGTEAFF.

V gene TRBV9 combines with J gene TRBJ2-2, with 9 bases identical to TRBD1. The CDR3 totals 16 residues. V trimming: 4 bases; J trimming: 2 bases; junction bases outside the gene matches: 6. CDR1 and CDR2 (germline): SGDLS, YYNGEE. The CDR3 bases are TGTGCCAGCAGCACAGGACAGGGGCTAAACACCGGGGAGCTGTTTTTT. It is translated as CASSTGQGLNTGELFF.

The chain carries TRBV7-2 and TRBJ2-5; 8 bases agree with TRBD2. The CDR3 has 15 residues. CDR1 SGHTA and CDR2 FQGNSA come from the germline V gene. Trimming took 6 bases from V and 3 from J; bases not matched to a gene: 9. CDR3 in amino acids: CASRIERGFKETQYF. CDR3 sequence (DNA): TGTGCCAGCAGAATCGAGCGGGGGTTTAAAGAGACCCAGTACTTC.

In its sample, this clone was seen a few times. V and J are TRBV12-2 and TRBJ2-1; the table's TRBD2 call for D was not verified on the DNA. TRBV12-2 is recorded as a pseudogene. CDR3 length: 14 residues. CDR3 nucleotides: TGTGCAAGTCGCTTTCGCGGGGGTATGGATGAGCAGTTCTTC. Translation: CASRFRGGMDEQFF.